This entry features one TCR beta chain sequence. It was with 60 Vbeta and 13 Jbeta primers that the PCR ran. Sequenced by immunoSEQ multiplex PCR; TCRdb stores in-frame clones only, minus some. Altogether roughly 110,000 clones are present, more than 70% being singletons, with the ten largest covering about 8%. This entry is derived from a study of cytomegalovirus exposure and HLA in healthy donors. V lost 4 bases, J lost 0 bases, and 16 bases lay in between. The CDR3 totals 16 residues. Per the germline V gene, CDR1 is SGHNT and CDR2 is YYREEE (reference sequence). The specimen was PBMCs. This sequence joins TRBV5-4 and TRBJ1-2; TRBD1 is a possible D gene (5 bases). The TCR sequence derives from a man younger than 45 in good health and CMV-seronegative. The CDR3 DNA follows: TGTGCCAGCAGCCTGTCAAGGGGCGCTACTAACTATGGCTACACCTTC. Translating gives CASSLSRGATNYGYTF.